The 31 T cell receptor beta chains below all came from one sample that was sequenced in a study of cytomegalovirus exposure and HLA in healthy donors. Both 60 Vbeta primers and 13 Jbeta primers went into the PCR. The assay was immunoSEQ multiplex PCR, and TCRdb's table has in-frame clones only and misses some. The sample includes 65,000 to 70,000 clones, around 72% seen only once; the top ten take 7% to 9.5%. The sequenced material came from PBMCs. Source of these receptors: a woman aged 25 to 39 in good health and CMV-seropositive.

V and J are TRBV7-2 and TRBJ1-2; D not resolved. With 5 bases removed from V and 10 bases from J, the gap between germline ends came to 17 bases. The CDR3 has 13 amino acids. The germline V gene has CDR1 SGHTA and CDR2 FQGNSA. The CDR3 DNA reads TGTGCCAGCAGCCCGCACCGAGACAAAGCCTACACCTTC. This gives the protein CASSPHRDKAYTF.

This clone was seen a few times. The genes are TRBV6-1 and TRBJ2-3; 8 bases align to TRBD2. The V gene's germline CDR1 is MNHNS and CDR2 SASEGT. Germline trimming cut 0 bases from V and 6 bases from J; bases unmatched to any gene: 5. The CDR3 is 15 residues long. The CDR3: CASSEAGSGGDTQYF. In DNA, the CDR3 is TGTGCCAGCAGTGAAGCGGGGTCGGGGGGGGATACGCAGTATTTT.

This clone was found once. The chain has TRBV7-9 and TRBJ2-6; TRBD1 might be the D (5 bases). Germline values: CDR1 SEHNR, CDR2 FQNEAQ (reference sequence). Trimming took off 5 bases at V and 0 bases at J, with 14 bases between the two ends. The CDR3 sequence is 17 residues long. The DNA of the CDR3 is TGTGCCAGCAGCCGCGGACAAAGACTCTCTGGGGCCAACGTCCTGACTTTC. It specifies CASSRGQRLSGANVLTF. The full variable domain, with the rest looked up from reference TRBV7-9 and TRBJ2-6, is DTGVSQNPRHKITKRGQNVTFRCDPISEHNRLYWYRQTLGQGPEFLTYFQNEAQLEKSRLLSDRFSAERPKGSFSTLEIQRTEQGDSAMYLCASSRGQRLSGANVLTFGAGSRLTVL.

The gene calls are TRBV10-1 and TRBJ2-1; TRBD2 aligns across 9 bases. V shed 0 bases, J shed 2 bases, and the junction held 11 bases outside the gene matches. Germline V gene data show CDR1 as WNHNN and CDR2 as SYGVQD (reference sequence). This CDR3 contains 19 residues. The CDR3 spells CASSESGTSNFNAYNEQFF. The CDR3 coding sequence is TGCGCCAGCAGTGAGTCCGGGACTAGCAATTTCAACGCCTACAATGAGCAGTTCTTC.

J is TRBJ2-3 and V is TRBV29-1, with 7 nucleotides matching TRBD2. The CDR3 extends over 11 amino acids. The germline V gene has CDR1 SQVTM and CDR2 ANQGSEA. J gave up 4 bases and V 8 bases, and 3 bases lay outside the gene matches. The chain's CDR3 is CSWGGADTQYF. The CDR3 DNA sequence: TGCAGCTGGGGGGGGGCAGATACGCAGTATTTT.

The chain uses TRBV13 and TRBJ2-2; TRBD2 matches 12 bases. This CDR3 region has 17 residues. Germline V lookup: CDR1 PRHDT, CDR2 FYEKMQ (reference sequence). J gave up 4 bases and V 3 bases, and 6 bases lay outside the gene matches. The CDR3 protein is CASSFPKLAGGTGELFF. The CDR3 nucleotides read TGTGCCAGCAGCTTTCCGAAACTAGCGGGAGGCACCGGGGAGCTGTTTTTT. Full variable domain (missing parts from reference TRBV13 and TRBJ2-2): AAGVIQSPRHLIKEKRETATLKCYPIPRHDTVYWYQQGPGQDPQFLISFYEKMQSDKGSIPDRFSAQQFSDYHSELNMSSLELGDSALYFCASSFPKLAGGTGELFFGEGSRLTVL.

CDR3 bases: TGTGCCAGCAGCTCACAGGGTCCCTCTGGAAACACCATATATTTT. It codes for CASSSQGPSGNTIYF. This rearrangement joins TRBV5-5 to TRBJ1-3; D is perhaps TRBD1 (6 bases). This CDR3 region has 15 residues. V lost 3 bases, J lost 0 bases, and 10 bases lay in between. Germline lookup yields CDR1 SGHKS and CDR2 YYEKEE (reference sequence). Filled out from reference TRBV5-5 and TRBJ1-3, the complete variable domain reads DAGVTQSPTHLIKTRGQQVTLRCSPISGHKSVSWYQQVLGQGPQFIFQYYEKEERGRGNFPDRFSARQFPNYSSELNVNALLLGDSALYLCASSSQGPSGNTIYFGEGSWLTVV.

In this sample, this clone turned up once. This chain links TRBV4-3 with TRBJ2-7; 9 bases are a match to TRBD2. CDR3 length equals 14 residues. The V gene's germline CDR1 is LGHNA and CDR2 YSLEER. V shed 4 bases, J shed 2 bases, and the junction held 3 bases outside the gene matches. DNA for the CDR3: TGCGCCAGCAGCCCGACTAGCGGAACCTACGAGCAGTACTTC. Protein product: CASSPTSGTYEQYF.

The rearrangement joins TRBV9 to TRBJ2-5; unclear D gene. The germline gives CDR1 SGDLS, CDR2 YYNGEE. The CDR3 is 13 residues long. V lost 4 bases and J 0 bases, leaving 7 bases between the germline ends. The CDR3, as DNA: TGTGCCAGCAGCCCTGCGTACCAAGAGACCCAGTACTTC. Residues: CASSPAYQETQYF. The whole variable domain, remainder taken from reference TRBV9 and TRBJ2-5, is DSGVTQTPKHLITATGQRVTLRCSPRSGDLSVYWYQQSLDQGLQFLIQYYNGEERAKGNILERFSAQQFPDLHSELNLSSLELGDSALYFCASSPAYQETQYFGPGTRLLVL.

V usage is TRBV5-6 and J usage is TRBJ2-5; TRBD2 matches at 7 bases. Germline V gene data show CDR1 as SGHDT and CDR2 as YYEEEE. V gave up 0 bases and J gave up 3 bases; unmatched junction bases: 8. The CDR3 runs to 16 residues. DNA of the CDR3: TGTGCCAGCAGCTTGGCGACTAGCTACAGGAAAGAGACCCAGTACTTC. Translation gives CASSLATSYRKETQYF.

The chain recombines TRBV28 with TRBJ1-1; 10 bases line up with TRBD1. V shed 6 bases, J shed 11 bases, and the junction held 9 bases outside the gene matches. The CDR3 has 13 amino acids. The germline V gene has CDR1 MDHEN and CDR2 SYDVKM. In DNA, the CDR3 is TGTGCCAGCAGCTCAGGTGGGACAGGGGTGGCTTTCTTT. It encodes CASSSGGTGVAFF.

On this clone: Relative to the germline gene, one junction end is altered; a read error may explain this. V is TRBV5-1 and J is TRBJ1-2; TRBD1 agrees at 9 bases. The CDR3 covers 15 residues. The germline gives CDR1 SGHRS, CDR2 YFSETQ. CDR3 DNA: TGCGCCAGCAGCTTGGGGGACAGGGCTAACGATGGCTACACCTTC. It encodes CASSLGDRANDGYTF. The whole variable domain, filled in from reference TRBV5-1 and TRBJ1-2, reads KAGVTQTPRYLIKTRGQQVTLSCSPISGHRSVSWYQQTPGQGLQFLFEYFSETQRNKGNFPGRFSGRQFSNSRSEMNVSTLELGDSALYLCASSLGDRANDGYTFGSGTRLTVV.

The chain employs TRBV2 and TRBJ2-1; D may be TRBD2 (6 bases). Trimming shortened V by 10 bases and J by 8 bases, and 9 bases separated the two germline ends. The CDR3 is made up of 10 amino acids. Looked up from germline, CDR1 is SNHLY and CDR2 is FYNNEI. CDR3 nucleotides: TGTGCCACCAGGGAGGATGAGCAGTTCTTC. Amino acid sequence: CATREDEQFF.

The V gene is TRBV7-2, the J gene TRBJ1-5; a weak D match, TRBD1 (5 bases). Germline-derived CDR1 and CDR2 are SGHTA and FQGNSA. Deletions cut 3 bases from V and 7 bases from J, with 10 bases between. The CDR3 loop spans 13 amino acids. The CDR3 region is CASSFEWGQPQHF. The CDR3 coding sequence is TGTGCCAGCAGCTTTGAGTGGGGCCAGCCCCAGCATTTT.

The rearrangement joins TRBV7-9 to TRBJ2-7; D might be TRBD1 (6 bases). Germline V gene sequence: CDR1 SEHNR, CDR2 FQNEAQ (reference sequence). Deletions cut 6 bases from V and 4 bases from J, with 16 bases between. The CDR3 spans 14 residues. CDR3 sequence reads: CASSPSNQGYEQYF. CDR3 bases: TGTGCCAGCAGTCCCTCCAACCAGGGGTACGAGCAGTACTTC.

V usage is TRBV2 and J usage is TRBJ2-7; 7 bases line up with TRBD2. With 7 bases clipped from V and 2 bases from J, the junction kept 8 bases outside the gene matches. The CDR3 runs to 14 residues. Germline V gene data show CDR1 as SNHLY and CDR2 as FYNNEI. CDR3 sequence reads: CASKGGLETYEQYF. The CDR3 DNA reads TGTGCCAGCAAGGGAGGACTAGAGACCTACGAGCAGTACTTC.

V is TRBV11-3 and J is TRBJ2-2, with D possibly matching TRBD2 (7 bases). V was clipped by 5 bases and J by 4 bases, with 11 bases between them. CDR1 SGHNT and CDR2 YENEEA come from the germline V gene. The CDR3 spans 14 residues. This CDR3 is CASSKRGGTGELFF. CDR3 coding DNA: TGTGCCAGCAGCAAAAGGGGGGGCACCGGGGAGCTGTTTTTT. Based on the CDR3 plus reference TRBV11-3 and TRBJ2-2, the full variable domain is EAGVVQSPRYKIIEKKQPVAFWCNPISGHNTLYWYLQNLGQGPELLIRYENEEAVDDSQLPKDRFSAERLKGVDSTLKIQPAELGDSAVYLCASSKRGGTGELFFGEGSRLTVL.

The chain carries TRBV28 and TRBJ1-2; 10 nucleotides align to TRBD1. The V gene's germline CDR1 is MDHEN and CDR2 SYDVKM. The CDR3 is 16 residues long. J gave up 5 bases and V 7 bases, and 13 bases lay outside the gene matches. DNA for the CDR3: TGTGCCAGCACCTTCGACAGGGGGCTTAATTGGTATGGCTACACCTTC. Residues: CASTFDRGLNWYGYTF.

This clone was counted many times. This CDR3 is CASRGRGTDQPQHF. Here the CDR3 DNA reads TGTGCCAGCAGGGGCCGGGGGACGGATCAGCCCCAGCATTTT. The chain carries TRBV5-5 and TRBJ1-5, with D maybe TRBD1 (5 bases). The V end lost 5 bases, the J end lost 5 bases, and 14 bases lay between the germline ends. The germline CDR1 and CDR2 sequences are SGHKS and YYEKEE (reference sequence). The CDR3 consists of 14 residues.

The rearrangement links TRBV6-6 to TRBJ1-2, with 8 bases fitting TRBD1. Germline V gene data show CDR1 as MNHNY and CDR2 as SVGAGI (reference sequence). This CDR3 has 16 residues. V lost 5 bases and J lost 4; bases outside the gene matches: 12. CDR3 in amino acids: CASSARQGPTSYGYTF. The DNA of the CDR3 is TGTGCCAGCAGTGCACGACAGGGGCCGACCTCCTATGGCTACACCTTC.

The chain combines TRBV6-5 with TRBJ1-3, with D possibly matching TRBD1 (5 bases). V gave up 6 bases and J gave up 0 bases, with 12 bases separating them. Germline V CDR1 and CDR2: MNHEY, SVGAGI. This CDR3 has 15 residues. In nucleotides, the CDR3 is TGTGCCAGCAGCCCGGACACTACCTCTGGAAACACCATATATTTT. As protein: CASSPDTTSGNTIYF.

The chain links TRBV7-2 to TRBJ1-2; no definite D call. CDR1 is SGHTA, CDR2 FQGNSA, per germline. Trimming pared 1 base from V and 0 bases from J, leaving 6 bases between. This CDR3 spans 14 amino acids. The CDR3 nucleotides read TGTGCCAGCAGCTTAGGTCCGGCTAACTATGGCTACACCTTC. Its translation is CASSLGPANYGYTF.

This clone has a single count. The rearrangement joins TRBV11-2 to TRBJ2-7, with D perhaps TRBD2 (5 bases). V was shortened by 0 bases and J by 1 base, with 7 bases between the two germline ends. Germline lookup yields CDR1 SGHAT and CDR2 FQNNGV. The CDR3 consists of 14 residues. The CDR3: CASSLELGSYEQYF. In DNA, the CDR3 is TGTGCCAGCAGCTTAGAACTAGGATCCTACGAGCAGTACTTC.

As DNA, the CDR3 is TGTGCCAGCAGCCCCGGGACAGCCGGACAGACCCGAGCCAATACGCAGTATTTT. Amino acids: CASSPGTAGQTRANTQYF. The rearrangement joins TRBV27 to TRBJ2-3; TRBD1 agrees at 7 bases. In germline, CDR1 is MNHEY, CDR2 SMNVEV (reference sequence). With V trimmed by 6 bases and J by 7 bases, 22 bases remained unmatched. This CDR3 is built from 18 residues.

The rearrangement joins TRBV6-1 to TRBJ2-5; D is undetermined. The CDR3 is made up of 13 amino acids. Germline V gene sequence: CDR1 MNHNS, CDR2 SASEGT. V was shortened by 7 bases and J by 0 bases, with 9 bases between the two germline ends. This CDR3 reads CASTRSYQETQYF. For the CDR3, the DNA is TGTGCCAGCACGCGGTCTTACCAAGAGACCCAGTACTTC.

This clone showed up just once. The CDR3 here is CTTGSGTEAFF. As DNA, the CDR3 is TGCACCACAGGTTCTGGCACTGAAGCTTTCTTT. V and J are TRBV20-1 and TRBJ1-1; the D gene is possibly TRBD1 (5 bases). The CDR3 is 11 amino acids. Germline loops: CDR1 DFQATT, CDR2 SNEGSKA (reference sequence).

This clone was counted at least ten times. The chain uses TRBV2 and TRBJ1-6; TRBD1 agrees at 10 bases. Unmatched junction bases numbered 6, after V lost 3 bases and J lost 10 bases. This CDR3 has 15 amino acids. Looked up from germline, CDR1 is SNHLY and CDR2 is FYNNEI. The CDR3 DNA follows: TGTGCCAGCAGTGATGACAGGGGGCAGGGGTCACCCCTCCACTTT. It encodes CASSDDRGQGSPLHF.

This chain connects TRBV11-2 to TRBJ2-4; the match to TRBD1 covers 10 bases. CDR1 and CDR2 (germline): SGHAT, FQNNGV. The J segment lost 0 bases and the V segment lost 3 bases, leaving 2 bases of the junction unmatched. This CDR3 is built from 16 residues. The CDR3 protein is CASSLGTGVAKNIQYF. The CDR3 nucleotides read TGTGCCAGCAGCTTGGGGACAGGGGTAGCCAAAAACATTCAGTACTTC.

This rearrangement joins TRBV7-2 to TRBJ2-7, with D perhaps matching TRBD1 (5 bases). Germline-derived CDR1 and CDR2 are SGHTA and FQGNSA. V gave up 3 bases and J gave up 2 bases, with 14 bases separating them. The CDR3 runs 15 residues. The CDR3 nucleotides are TGTGCCAGCAGCTTTTGGTCAGGGAAGACCTACGAGCAGTACTTC. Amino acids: CASSFWSGKTYEQYF.

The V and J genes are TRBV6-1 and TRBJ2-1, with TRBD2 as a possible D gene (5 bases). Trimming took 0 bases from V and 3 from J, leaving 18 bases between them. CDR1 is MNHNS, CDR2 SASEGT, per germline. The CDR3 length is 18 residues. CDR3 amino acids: CASSEALGQAGGYNEQFF. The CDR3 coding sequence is TGTGCCAGCAGTGAAGCGCTCGGTCAAGCTGGAGGCTACAATGAGCAGTTCTTC.

DNA of the CDR3: TGCGCCAGCAGCTTGGCCGCGGGAGCTCAAGAGACCCAGTACTTC. The encoded protein is CASSLAAGAQETQYF. This chain uses TRBV5-1 with TRBJ2-5, with 7 bases that match TRBD2. This CDR3 comprises 15 residues. Germline trimming cut 0 bases from V and 2 bases from J; bases unmatched to any gene: 4. The germline gives CDR1 SGHRS, CDR2 YFSETQ.